This passage covers 5 T cell receptor beta chains from one sample sequenced in a study of OX40 agonist ivuxolimab in advanced cancers. The protocol was immunoSEQ multiplex PCR, while the TCRdb copy is restricted to in-frame clones and leaves out a portion. The top ten hold around 1.6% of the sample, which has 95,000 to 100,000 clones, 90% seen once. Material: CD4+ or CD8+ T cells sorted from blood, obtained in a trial of the OX40 agonist ivuxolimab. The receptor set was obtained from an adult with an advanced solid tumor such as melanoma, head and neck, liver or kidney cancer.

The chain recombines TRBV5-1 with TRBJ2-2, with D unresolved. Looked up from germline, CDR1 is SGHRS and CDR2 is YFSETQ. CDR3 length equals 14 residues. Trimming took off 0 bases at V and 8 bases at J, with 11 bases between the two ends. The chain's CDR3 is CASSLDGRLGELFF. The CDR3 DNA sequence: TGCGCCAGCAGCTTGGACGGCCGCCTAGGGGAGCTGTTTTTT. The whole variable domain, remainder taken from reference TRBV5-1 and TRBJ2-2, is KAGVTQTPRYLIKTRGQQVTLSCSPISGHRSVSWYQQTPGQGLQFLFEYFSETQRNKGNFPGRFSGRQFSNSRSEMNVSTLELGDSALYLCASSLDGRLGELFFGEGSRLTVL.

The count of this clone is one. The V and J genes are TRBV28 and TRBJ2-7; 10 nucleotides align to TRBD2. After removal of 5 bases from V and 1 base from J, the junction contained 5 bases not matched to a gene. This CDR3 is built from 15 residues. Germline lookup yields CDR1 MDHEN and CDR2 SYDVKM. CDR3 sequence: CASSPRAGGSYEQYF. As DNA, the CDR3 is TGTGCCAGCAGTCCCCGAGCGGGAGGGTCCTACGAGCAGTACTTC.

This clone was counted once. The rearrangement links TRBV30 to TRBJ2-1; possible D gene TRBD2, 5 bases. Germline V lookup: CDR1 GTSNPN, CDR2 SVGIG (reference sequence). With 0 bases removed from V and 2 bases from J, the gap between germline ends came to 11 bases. The CDR3 consists of 15 residues. Here the CDR3 reads CAWSVSGVTYNEQFF. CDR3 coding DNA: TGTGCCTGGAGTGTATCCGGGGTTACCTACAATGAGCAGTTCTTC.

The table lists this clone with a count of one. The rearrangement links TRBV7-2 to TRBJ2-5, with 9 bases matching TRBD2. The CDR3 runs 16 residues. The J segment lost 1 base and the V segment lost 1 base, leaving 4 bases of the junction unmatched. CDR1 SGHTA and CDR2 FQGNSA come from the germline V gene. In DNA form, the CDR3 reads TGTGCCAGCAGCTTAGTTGCGGGAGGGGCCCAAGAGACCCAGTACTTC. Translation gives CASSLVAGGAQETQYF.

J is TRBJ1-6 and V is TRBV18, with D perhaps TRBD1 (5 bases). The germline gives CDR1 KGHSH, CDR2 LQKENI. V was clipped by 0 bases and J by 8 bases, with 17 bases between them. This CDR3 is 17 amino acids long. The CDR3 nucleotides are TGTGCCAGCTCACCACCCAGAGGGACGACTTTGGATTCACCCCTCCACTTT. Translating gives CASSPPRGTTLDSPLHF.